This entry concerns a single T cell receptor beta chain. These data are taken from a study of T cell changes during pregnancy in multiple sclerosis. Profiled with immunoSEQ multiplex PCR; TCRdb holds only in-frame clones, not every one. The sample has 58,000 or so clones, about 90% seen once. The V gene end was trimmed by 2 bases and the J gene end by 5 bases; junction bases not matched to a gene: 8. The CDR3 covers 15 residues. Germline CDR1 and CDR2: MGHDK and SYGVNS. The TCR was taken from a female donor with multiple sclerosis, enrolled in a pregnancy study. J is TRBJ2-5 and V is TRBV25-1; 7 bases are shared with TRBD1. The sample was peripheral blood, taken in the first trimester of pregnancy. This CDR3 reads CASSEPTGTAETQYF. The CDR3 bases are TGTGCCAGCAGTGAACCTACCGGGACAGCGGAGACCCAGTACTTC.